This T cell receptor (beta chain) was retrieved from a study of T cell repertoires in cytomegalovirus infection (dated 2019 in TCRdb). Regarding the study in general: Peptide stimulations targeted recently identified HLA-C-restricted CMV epitopes, whose presentation resists viral immunomodulation, together with well-studied HLA-B-restricted epitopes. Donor HLA type was relevant to the analysis, because carriage of CMV infection together with the matching HLA type was indicated by public TCR beta signatures.

Read against the paper, the sample's treatment or condition label means: in vitro stimulation with specific CMV peptide epitopes to enrich CMV-specific T cells. What the research found in general, with its limitations: The ex vivo response was dominated by HLA-C-restricted CMV-specific TCR beta clonotypes, which also provided the single most frequent clonotype in two of eight donors. Cumulative frequency of public TCR beta family members discriminated carriers of CMV infection plus the relevant HLA type in this cohort and an independent 352-donor cohort.

Sequencing relied on an Illumina HiSeq 1500. TCRdb reprocessed the public reads (quality trimming at Q25 with fastp, clone calling with MiXCR) and kept in-frame beta chains. Identical CDR3 protein sequences are pooled into one entry, listed with their most common genes and DNA. For this sample the table gives about 830,000 distinct CDR3 sequences, of which about 30% were detected only once. Of the sample, around 11% is held by the ten largest clones. From V the trimming removes 1 base and from J it removes 4 bases, while the gene matches leave 13 bases of the junction unaccounted for. CDR3 length: 18 amino acids, cysteine to phenylalanine. Only the CDR3 region is kept as DNA, spanning 54 bases read in frame from base 1. The germline V gene (reference sequence) specifies LGHDT as CDR1 and YNNKEL as CDR2. About this clonotype itself: Its antigen is currently not known. Per-base quality was not reported, and no clone a single base away is much larger than it.

The receptor comes from a human donor in good health (CMV status not recorded). Some clones in this sample may be carry-over from other donors' samples. The rearrangement combines TRBV3-1 with TRBJ2-1; 7 bases in the middle match TRBD2. The material was cultured CD8+ T cells from PBMCs, obtained from culture after CMV antigen stimulation. The CDR3 region: CASSQVGKAGLNYNEQFF. The sequenced DNA is TGTGCCAGCAGCCAAGTAGGTAAAGCGGGACTAAATTACAATGAGCAGTTCTTC.